The 21 T cell receptor beta chains below come from one sample, sequenced in a study of blood T cell repertoires in COVID-19. Sequencing used immunoSEQ multiplex PCR; TCRdb keeps in-frame clones, though not all of them. The sample holds fewer than 400,000 clones, around 84% seen once. The source material was PBMCs or T cells enriched from blood (not recorded which). Receptor source: a man aged 25 to 45 who had recovered from COVID-19.

As concerns this clone: Other nucleotide sequences from this sample produce the same CDR3. The chain links TRBV30 to TRBJ1-1, with D unresolved. This CDR3 is 13 amino acids long. Germline-derived CDR1 and CDR2 are GTSNPN and SVGIG (reference sequence). V was clipped by 0 bases and J by 1 base, with 6 bases between them. CDR3 sequence (DNA): TGTGCCTGGAGTGTTAACAGGAACACTGAAGCTTTCTTT. It translates to CAWSVNRNTEAFF.

This rearrangement joins TRBV14 to TRBJ2-1; 7 nucleotides align to TRBD1. Germline CDR1 reads SGHDN; CDR2 reads FVKESK. The trim removed 4 bases at V and 2 bases at J, leaving 2 bases unmatched. CDR3 size: 14 residues. The CDR3 reads CASSLGQAYNEQFF. The CDR3 bases are TGTGCCAGCAGCCTCGGACAGGCCTACAATGAGCAGTTCTTC.

This chain uses TRBV19 with TRBJ2-1, with D maybe TRBD2 (6 bases). Per the germline V gene, CDR1 is LNHDA and CDR2 is SQIVND (reference sequence). The length of the CDR3 is 13 residues. V was cut by 5 bases and J by 5 bases, with 10 bases left in between. The chain's CDR3 is CASSPGLNNEQFF. The CDR3 nucleotides read TGTGCCAGTAGTCCCGGACTAAACAATGAGCAGTTCTTC.

The rearrangement uses TRBV6-5 and TRBJ2-4, with 10 bases identical to TRBD1. Germline V gene data show CDR1 as MNHEY and CDR2 as SVGAGI. The V gene end was trimmed by 6 bases and the J gene end by 6 bases; junction bases not matched to a gene: 2. The CDR3 is made up of 13 amino acids. In DNA, the CDR3 is TGTGCCAGCAGGGGGACAGGGGTAAACATTCAGTACTTC. This encodes CASRGTGVNIQYF.

The chain is built from TRBV2 and TRBJ1-2, with 7 bases aligning to TRBD1. The V gene's germline CDR1 is SNHLY and CDR2 FYNNEI. CDR3 length equals 13 residues. The J segment lost 6 bases and the V segment lost 4 bases, leaving 5 bases of the junction unmatched. This chain's CDR3 is CASSGQGVNGYTF. The CDR3 nucleotides read TGTGCCAGCAGTGGACAGGGTGTTAATGGCTACACCTTC. The variable domain in full, completed from reference TRBV2 and TRBJ1-2, reads EPEVTQTPSHQVTQMGQEVILRCVPISNHLYFYWYRQILGQKVEFLVSFYNNEISEKSEIFDDQFSVERPDGSNFTLKIRSTKLEDSAMYFCASSGQGVNGYTFGSGTRLTVV.

The rearrangement uses TRBV10-3 and TRBJ2-3, with D possibly matching TRBD2 (6 bases). Looked up from germline, CDR1 is ENHRY and CDR2 is SYGVKD. Trimming took off 4 bases at V and 5 bases at J, with 7 bases between the two ends. This CDR3 comprises 12 residues. The CDR3 region is CAISGREDTQYF. DNA for the CDR3: TGTGCCATCAGTGGGCGGGAAGATACGCAGTATTTT.

The chain links TRBV14 to TRBJ1-2; 8 nucleotides line up with TRBD1. CDR3 length equals 14 residues. V shed 4 bases and J 10 bases; nucleotides not matched to a gene: 11. CDR1 SGHDN and CDR2 FVKESK come from the germline V gene. CDR3 amino acids: CASSLLWTGSDYTF. The CDR3 DNA reads TGTGCCAGCAGCCTTCTTTGGACAGGGAGCGACTACACCTTC.

This rearrangement joins TRBV3-1 (or the pseudogene TRBV3-2) to TRBJ1-2; TRBD1 matches 7 bases. The V gene end was trimmed by 0 bases and the J gene end by 7 bases; junction bases not matched to a gene: 8. The CDR3 length is 15 residues. Per the germline V gene, CDR1 is LGHDT and CDR2 is YNNKEL (reference sequence). In DNA form, the CDR3 reads TGTGCCAGCAGCCAAGATAAACAGGGGCGGCGTGGCTACACCTTC. Translation: CASSQDKQGRRGYTF.

The CDR3 region has the DNA TGTGCCACCAGTGATGGCACTCTAGCGGGAGGTTTCTACGAGCAGTACTTC. This codes for CATSDGTLAGGFYEQYF. The gene calls are TRBV24-1 and TRBJ2-7, with 11 bases matching TRBD2. Per germline, CDR1 KGHDR and CDR2 SFDVKD. The CDR3 extends over 17 amino acids. V shed 3 bases and J 3 bases; nucleotides not matched to a gene: 9.

The chain joins TRBV5-6 to TRBJ2-5; TRBD1 matches 8 bases. CDR1 SGHDT and CDR2 YYEEEE come from the germline V gene. The CDR3 contains 15 residues. Trimming removed 5 bases from V and 7 bases from J; junction bases left unmatched: 13. The DNA for the CDR3 is TGTGCCAGCAGGGGGAGGTCCAGGGGGCGCGGGACCCAGTACTTC. Residues: CASRGRSRGRGTQYF.

The chain links TRBV9 to TRBJ1-1; 9 nucleotides line up with TRBD1. Germline V gene sequence: CDR1 SGDLS, CDR2 YYNGEE. This CDR3 is built from 15 residues. J lost 3 bases, V lost 3 bases, and 6 bases had no gene match. CDR3 region: CASSAQGAFDTEAFF. The CDR3 nucleotides read TGTGCCAGCAGCGCACAGGGGGCTTTTGACACTGAAGCTTTCTTT. Full variable domain (remainder filled in from reference TRBV9 and TRBJ1-1): DSGVTQTPKHLITATGQRVTLRCSPRSGDLSVYWYQQSLDQGLQFLIQYYNGEERAKGNILERFSAQQFPDLHSELNLSSLELGDSALYFCASSAQGAFDTEAFFGQGTRLTVV.

The chain uses TRBV7-2 and TRBJ2-7; tentatively, D is TRBD2 (6 bases). The germline CDR1 and CDR2 sequences are SGHTA and FQGNSA. This CDR3 contains 13 residues. V was clipped by 0 bases and J by 11 bases, with 14 bases between them. This CDR3 is CASSLAPLASEYF. Written as DNA, the CDR3 is TGTGCCAGCAGCTTAGCACCCCTCGCTAGCGAGTACTTC.

This clone has only a few counts. The chain has TRBV13 and TRBJ1-1, with D possibly matching TRBD1 (6 bases). Trimming removed 3 bases at V and 3 bases at J, with 14 bases between. The germline V gene has CDR1 PRHDT and CDR2 FYEKMQ (reference sequence). The CDR3 has 15 residues. The CDR3 here is CASSFRQVRDTEAFF. The CDR3 bases are TGTGCCAGCAGCTTCCGACAGGTACGAGACACTGAAGCTTTCTTT.

V usage is TRBV10-3 and J usage is TRBJ2-7; a weak D match, TRBD2 (5 bases). This CDR3 has 14 amino acids. Trimming took 4 bases from V and 3 from J, leaving 13 bases between them. The germline V gene encodes CDR1 ENHRY and CDR2 SYGVKD. CDR3 in amino acids: CAISGEGRGYEQYF. The CDR3 region has the DNA TGTGCCATCAGTGGTGAAGGGAGAGGCTACGAGCAGTACTTC.

V and J are TRBV7-6 and TRBJ1-4; TRBD1 matches 10 bases. The CDR3 sequence is 15 residues long. The V gene's germline CDR1 is SGHVS and CDR2 FNYEAQ. V lost 5 bases, J lost 8 bases, and 8 bases stayed unmatched. The CDR3 loop is CASSVRQGAGEKLFF. Here the CDR3 DNA reads TGTGCCAGCAGCGTCAGACAGGGGGCAGGGGAAAAACTGTTTTTT. The full variable domain, its missing parts supplied by reference TRBV7-6 and TRBJ1-4, is GAGVSQSPRYKVTKRGQDVALRCDPISGHVSLYWYRQALGQGPEFLTYFNYEAQQDKSGLPNDRFSAERPEGSISTLTIQRTEQRDSAMYRCASSVRQGAGEKLFFGSGTQLSVL.

The rearrangement uses TRBV11-2 and TRBJ2-7, with D hard to call. CDR1 is SGHAT and CDR2 is FQNNGV in the germline V gene. Trimming pared 5 bases from V and 3 bases from J, leaving 8 bases between. The CDR3 is 12 amino acids. CDR3 protein: CASSQIIYEQYF. CDR3 DNA sequence: TGTGCCAGCAGCCAGATAATCTACGAGCAGTACTTC.

This sequence joins TRBV6-5 and TRBJ1-6; no clear D. V shed 8 bases and J shed 7 bases, with 15 bases lying between them. The length of the CDR3 is 14 residues. Germline loops: CDR1 MNHEY, CDR2 SVGAGI. The CDR3 sequence: CASQGGEPNSPLHF. In nucleotides, the CDR3 is TGTGCCAGCCAAGGTGGGGAGCCGAATTCACCCCTCCACTTT.

This clone was detected only once. The V gene is TRBV3-1 (or the pseudogene TRBV3-2), the J gene TRBJ2-1, with TRBD1 as a possible D gene (6 bases). Between the trimmed V and J ends, which lost 8 bases and 0 bases, there was a span of 17 bases. Germline CDR1 reads LGHDT; CDR2 reads YNNKEL (reference sequence). The CDR3 has 16 amino acids. DNA of the CDR3: TGTGCCAGCCAAAAGAGGGGGAGTGGCTCCTACAATGAGCAGTTCTTC. This codes for CASQKRGSGSYNEQFF.

This clone appeared once. The CDR3 loop reads CASSLGTGEETQYF. CDR3 coding DNA: TGTGCCAGCAGCTTAGGTACAGGGGAAGAGACCCAGTACTTC. V usage is TRBV7-2 and J usage is TRBJ2-5; 7 positions match TRBD1. This CDR3 is 14 amino acids long. The V segment lost 1 base and the J segment 3 bases; nucleotides outside the gene matches: 2. The germline CDR1 and CDR2 sequences are SGHTA and FQGNSA.

V gene TRBV7-2 combines with J gene TRBJ2-3; 7 nucleotides match TRBD2. The CDR3 totals 15 residues. J gave up 2 bases and V 1 base, and 3 bases lay outside the gene matches. Germline CDR1 and CDR2: SGHTA and FQGNSA. This chain's CDR3 is CASSLGGLSTDTQYF. As DNA, the CDR3 is TGTGCCAGCAGCTTAGGGGGACTATCCACAGATACGCAGTATTTT. Drawing the rest from reference TRBV7-2 and TRBJ2-3, the complete variable domain is GAGVSQSPSNKVTEKGKDVELRCDPISGHTALYWYRQSLGQGLEFLIYFQGNSAPDKSGLPSDRFSAERTGGSVSTLTIQRTQQEDSAVYLCASSLGGLSTDTQYFGPGTRLTVL.

V usage is TRBV6-5 and J usage is TRBJ2-7; TRBD1 aligns across 7 bases. The CDR3 totals 14 residues. J gave up 5 bases and V 5 bases, and 9 bases lay outside the gene matches. The V gene's germline CDR1 is MNHEY and CDR2 SVGAGI. CDR3 region: CASSTQGKPNEQYF. The DNA for the CDR3 is TGTGCCAGCAGTACACAGGGGAAACCCAACGAGCAGTACTTC.